This T cell receptor (beta chain) was obtained from a study of blood T cell repertoires in COVID-19. Study-level information: Spain, Italy and the United States supplied samples that represented acute and convalescent COVID-19. T cells, B-cell-depleted T cells, or PBMCs provided the cDNA or gDNA that served as material.

Germline trimming cut 3 bases from V and 6 bases from J; bases unmatched to any gene: 6. Germline V gene lookup returns CDR1 KGHSH and CDR2 LQKENI. This CDR3 is built from 14 residues. Per the study methods: Amplification of reference gene primers provided the estimated nucleated cell counts. Assay used: immunoSEQ multiplex PCR; TCRdb lists only in-frame clones, some missing. That table gives V, J and clone size, and the DNA gave D and trimming. The profile shows around 46,000 clones, 75% to 90% of them singletons. This clone has just one count. Material: peripheral blood. The rearrangement joins TRBV18 to TRBJ2-7; 9 nucleotides agree with TRBD1. The source is a man between 65 and 85 years old with acute or convalescent COVID-19. The chain's CDR3 is CASSPGQGIIEQYF. CDR3 nucleotide sequence: TGTGCCAGCTCACCCGGACAGGGGATTATCGAGCAGTACTTC.